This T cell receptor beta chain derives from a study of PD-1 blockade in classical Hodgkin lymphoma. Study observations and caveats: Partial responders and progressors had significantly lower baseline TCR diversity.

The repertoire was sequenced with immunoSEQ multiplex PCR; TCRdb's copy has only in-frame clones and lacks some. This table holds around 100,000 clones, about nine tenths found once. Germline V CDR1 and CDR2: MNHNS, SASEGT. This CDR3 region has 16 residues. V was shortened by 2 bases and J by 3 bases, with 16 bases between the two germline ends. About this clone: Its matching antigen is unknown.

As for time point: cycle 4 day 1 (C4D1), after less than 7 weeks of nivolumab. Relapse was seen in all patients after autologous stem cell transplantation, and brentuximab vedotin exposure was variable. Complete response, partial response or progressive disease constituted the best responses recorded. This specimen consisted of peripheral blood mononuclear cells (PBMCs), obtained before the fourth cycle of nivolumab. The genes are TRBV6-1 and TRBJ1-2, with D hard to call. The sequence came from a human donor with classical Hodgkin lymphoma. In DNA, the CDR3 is TGTGCCAGCAGTGAAATCGGCCGACTGTCAGACTATGGCTACACCTTC. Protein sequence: CASSEIGRLSDYGYTF.